This note documents a single T cell receptor beta chain sequence. Its antigen remains unknown. Germline-derived CDR1 and CDR2 are SGDLS and YYNGEE. This CDR3 spans 15 amino acids. This entry comes from a study of monozygotic twins with inflammatory bowel disease. TCRdb re-called the 5' RACE reads, yielding one record per CDR3 amino acid sequence without DNA. The sample totals approximately 120,000 distinct CDR3 sequences. Study-level findings and limits: Extra variability in the repertoires of patients may have come from differing immunosuppressive treatments.

V gene TRBV9 combines with J gene TRBJ2-1; with no DNA, the TCRdb D assignment of TRBD2 cannot be verified. The sequenced sample was blood. This receptor was identified in a human donor with ulcerative colitis or Crohn's disease, or a healthy co-twin of an affected twin (not recorded which). The CDR3 protein is CASSITSGTYNEQFF.